This TCR beta chain was observed in a study of T-cell memory formation after mild COVID-19 (dated by TCRdb to the early 2020s). Regarding the complete study: TCR sequence clusters from the two donors were found to be largely donor specific. T-cell clones expanding and contracting after mild COVID-19 in two donors were tracked by longitudinal TCRalpha and TCRbeta repertoire sequencing. Two young, previously healthy adult volunteers made up the cohort, one male and one female.

Results and caveats for the whole study, not just this receptor: SARS-CoV-2 specificity was not confirmed for the second-wave clones peaking on day 37. Contracting CD4+ clones were found mainly in CM and EM memory subsets, while CD8+ clones were enriched in EMRA. Some responding clones were found in pre-infection memory, which suggests that pre-existing cross-reactive memory T cells took part in the SARS-CoV-2 response. Balanced CD4/CD8 phenotypes were observed for clones contracting from day 15 to 85, whereas a bias towards CD4+ was observed for a second wave of clones expanding from day 15 to 37. Only a couple of mild cases were covered in the study, and larger cohorts including severe cases with pre-infection samples were considered necessary.

As concerns this clonotype: Its antigen target is currently unknown. No clone much larger than this one lies a single base away; base qualities are absent.

Ficoll-Paque density gradient centrifugation was the method used to isolate PBMCs. Including the terminal cysteine and phenylalanine, the CDR3 comprises 17 residues. Of the read, only the CDR3 DNA is kept; its 51 bases are in frame from base 1. Trimming costs V 0 bases and J 8 bases, and their ends lie 20 bases apart. CDR1 LGHNA and CDR2 YSLEER were looked up in the germline V gene. Reads for this sample came from an Illumina NovaSeq 6000. cDNA libraries for TCRalpha and TCRbeta were prepared by 5'RACE using constant-segment primers, with sample barcodes and unique molecular identifiers added. Trizol reagent was used to extract RNA from every sample. Library amplification was performed in two PCR steps, and a second sample barcode and Illumina TruSeq adapters were introduced in the second step. Sequencing of the libraries was done on an Illumina NovaSeq, producing 2 x 150 bp paired-end reads. In the authors' own workflow: Demultiplexing of reads and collapsing into UMI-guided consensus sequences were performed with migec v1.2.7. Using mixcr v2.1.11, UMI consensuses were aligned to TRA and TRB V and J templates and then assembled into clonotypes. A clonotype was counted as expanded or contracted only if both edgeR and NoisET called the change significant, with noise models trained on biological replicates. For edgeR calls, the thresholds were a false discovery rate-adjusted p below 0.01 and a log2 fold-change of 1. PCA with hierarchical clustering of max-normalized trajectories of the 1000 most abundant clonotypes was used as exploratory dynamics analysis. Each responding clone was given a CD4 or CD8 phenotype based on the CD4+ and CD8+ repertoires, which had been sequenced separately. Using fastp trimming at Q25 and MiXCR clonotype assembly, TCRdb reanalyzed the public sequencing data and kept in-frame beta chains. Rows with one shared CDR3 protein collapse into an entry with the most common genes and DNA. It is TCRdb's table, rather than the study itself, that gives the V and J calls and clone size. The sample table lists over 450,000 distinct CDR3 sequences, approximately 20% of them with a count of one. Around an eighth of the sample is taken by the ten largest.

The receptor comes from an adult woman who had mild COVID-19 (a few samples of this study predate the infection). The sample titles of this study are shuffled in the database, so cell type and time point are left out; the donor was told from shared clones. The specimen sequenced was PBMCs or a T cell subset sorted from them (not recorded which). Rearrangement joined TRBV4-3 to TRBJ2-4; the D gene is perhaps TRBD2, from 5 matching bases. The nucleotides are TGCGCCAGCAGCCAAGATTGGGCGGTCCTAGCCAAGGACATTCAGTACTTC. The resulting protein is CASSQDWAVLAKDIQYF.